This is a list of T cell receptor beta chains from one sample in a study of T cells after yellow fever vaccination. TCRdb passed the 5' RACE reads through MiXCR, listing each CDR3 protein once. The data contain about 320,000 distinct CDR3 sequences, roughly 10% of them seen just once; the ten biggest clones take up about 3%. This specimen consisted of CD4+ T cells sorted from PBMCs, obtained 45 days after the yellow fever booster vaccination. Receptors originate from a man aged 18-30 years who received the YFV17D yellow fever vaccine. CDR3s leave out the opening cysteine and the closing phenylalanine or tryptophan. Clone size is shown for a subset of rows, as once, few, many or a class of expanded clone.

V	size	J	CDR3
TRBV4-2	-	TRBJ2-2	ASSQETAVTGELF
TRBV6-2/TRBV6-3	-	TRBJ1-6	ASSYYTGPYNSPLH
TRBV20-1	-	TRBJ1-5	SARAPVRDHQPQH
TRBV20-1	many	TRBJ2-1	SALEGRNNEQF
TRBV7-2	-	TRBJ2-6	ASSQEANVLT
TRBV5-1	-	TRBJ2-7	ASSYRQGYEQY
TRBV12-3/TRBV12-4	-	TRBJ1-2	ASSQRGTRGIGYT
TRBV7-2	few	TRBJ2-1	ASTRGAAYNEQF
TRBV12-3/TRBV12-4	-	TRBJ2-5	ASSNRDRGLSYQETQY
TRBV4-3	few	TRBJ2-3	ASSQDLGVGTDDTQY
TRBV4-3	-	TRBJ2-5	ASSQVYEKRGVRETQY
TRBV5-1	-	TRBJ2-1	ASARTDYNEQF
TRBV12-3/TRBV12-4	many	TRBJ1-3	ASRDDRAGNTIY
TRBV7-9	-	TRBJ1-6	ASTAGVTGSPLH
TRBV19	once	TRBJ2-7	ASKVGARSSYEQY
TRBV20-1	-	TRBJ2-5	SALAELQETQY
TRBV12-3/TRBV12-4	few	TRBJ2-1	ASSEGTGGYNEQF
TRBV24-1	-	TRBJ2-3	ATSPGQGPTDTQY